This T cell receptor beta chain is from a study of cytomegalovirus exposure and HLA in healthy donors. Points on this clone: As yet, its antigen is unknown.

Points from the study as a whole: The listing of 150 or so TCR beta chains classed them as cytomegalovirus-associated.

Looked up from germline, CDR1 is SQVTM and CDR2 is ANQGSEA. The CDR3 spans 14 residues. V was pared by 3 bases and J by 6 bases, with 8 bases of the junction left unmatched. A multiplex PCR was run with 60 Vbeta primers and 13 Jbeta primers. TCRdb's copy holds only in-frame clones and misses some; the assay was immunoSEQ multiplex PCR. The sample holds tens of thousands of clones, approximately 78% seen once. Sequencing was performed on PBMCs. V is TRBV29-1 and J is TRBJ2-1; 7 bases fit TRBD2. The TCR originated in a male donor in good health and CMV-seropositive. CDR3 in amino acids: CSVENREVPNEQFF. CDR3 sequence (DNA): TGCAGCGTTGAGAATCGGGAGGTCCCCAATGAGCAGTTCTTC.